Each of the 23 T cell receptor beta chains below was sequenced from the same sample in a study of blood T cell repertoires in COVID-19 (dated by TCRdb to between 2020 and 2021). The protocol used for the library was the immunoSEQ multiplex PCR assay. TCRdb re-hosts the immuneACCESS table, in-frame sequences only. Its copies lack some clones; in the studies checked, an unresolved V gene accounts for under half of them, and the cause for the rest is not known. The sample data list around 100,000 clones, and around 90% of these were observed just once. The ten largest clones take up about 3.5% of the sample. Sequences were obtained from peripheral blood. The receptors were gathered from an older woman with acute or convalescent COVID-19.

The chain couples TRBV3-1 (or the pseudogene TRBV3-2) to TRBJ1-5, with a weak D call TRBD1 (6 bases). Germline V CDR1 and CDR2: LGHDT, YNNKEL (reference sequence). V was cut by 4 bases and J by 3 bases, with 19 bases left in between. The CDR3 loop spans 17 amino acids. The CDR3: CASSPTLMTGTNQPQHF. Here the CDR3 DNA reads TGTGCCAGCAGCCCTACTCTTATGACAGGCACCAATCAGCCCCAGCATTTT.

The gene calls are TRBV6-5 and TRBJ1-3; tentative D call: TRBD1 (6 bases). Between the trimmed V and J ends, which lost 6 bases and 0 bases, there was a span of 12 bases. Germline V gives CDR1 MNHEY, CDR2 SVGAGI. The CDR3 consists of 15 residues. The CDR3 reads CASRVTGYSGNTIYF. For the CDR3, the DNA is TGTGCCAGCAGAGTGACAGGCTACTCTGGAAACACCATATATTTT.

This chain uses TRBV5-5 with TRBJ2-1; D gene uncertain. V was pared by 9 bases and J by 7 bases, with 20 bases between. Germline CDR1 reads SGHKS; CDR2 reads YYEKEE (reference sequence). CDR3 length equals 14 residues. The CDR3 sequence is CATRSSFGVNEQFF. CDR3 coding DNA: TGTGCCACTCGGAGCAGCTTTGGAGTGAATGAGCAGTTCTTC. The full variable domain, rest sourced from reference TRBV5-5 and TRBJ2-1, is DAGVTQSPTHLIKTRGQQVTLRCSPISGHKSVSWYQQVLGQGPQFIFQYYEKEERGRGNFPDRFSARQFPNYSSELNVNALLLGDSALYLCATRSSFGVNEQFFGPGTRLTVL.

The rearrangement joins TRBV21-1 to TRBJ2-7; the table's D call, TRBD2, was not checked against the DNA. TRBV21-1 has pseudogene status. CDR3 size: 14 residues. Here the CDR3 reads CASSLAGECYEQYV. CDR3 sequence (DNA): TGTGCCAGCAGTTTAGCGGGAGAGTGCTACGAGCAGTACGTC.

This chain links TRBV23-1 with TRBJ1-1, with D perhaps TRBD1 (6 bases). TRBV23-1 is marked as an open reading frame, function uncertain. Trimming cost V 3 bases and J 1 base, with 12 bases left between them. The length of the CDR3 is 15 residues. Here the CDR3 DNA reads TGCGCCAGCAGTCACCACAGGGCCACGAACACTGAAGCTTTCTTT. Translated, it gives CASSHHRATNTEAFF.

This clone was picked up one time. This chain uses TRBV7-3 with TRBJ1-1; no clear D. This CDR3 is 13 amino acids long. Per the germline V gene, CDR1 is SGHTA and CDR2 is FQGTGA. Trimming shortened V by 2 bases and J by 1 base, and 5 bases separated the two germline ends. The CDR3 nucleotides are TGTGCCAGCAGCTTAGGCACGAACACTGAAGCTTTCTTT. Residues: CASSLGTNTEAFF.

The V and J genes are TRBV29-1 and TRBJ1-1, with D uncertain. The CDR3 has 9 residues. V shed 7 bases and J shed 5 bases, with 5 bases lying between them. Per the germline V gene, CDR1 is SQVTM and CDR2 is ANQGSEA. CDR3 in amino acids: CSGGTEAFF. CDR3 sequence (DNA): TGCAGCGGAGGGACTGAAGCTTTCTTT.

This clone has only one observation. The gene calls are TRBV4-1 and TRBJ2-5; tentatively, D is TRBD1 (6 bases). V was trimmed by 0 bases and J by 4 bases, leaving 9 bases between them. Germline V gene sequence: CDR1 MGHRA, CDR2 YSYEKL. This CDR3 is 14 amino acids long. The CDR3 DNA reads TGCGCCAGCAGCCAAGATCTAGGGGGAGAGACCCAGTACTTC. Its protein product is CASSQDLGGETQYF.

The rearrangement links TRBV18 to TRBJ1-3; no firm D call. The CDR3 is made up of 13 amino acids. The V and J ends lost 3 bases and 8 bases respectively, with 11 bases between them. Germline V lookup: CDR1 KGHSH, CDR2 LQKENI. Here the CDR3 reads CASSPPGRDTIYF. The CDR3 DNA is TGTGCCAGCTCACCCCCGGGTCGGGACACCATATATTTT.

The gene calls are TRBV29-1 and TRBJ2-1, with a tentative D call TRBD1 (5 bases). Trimming took off 7 bases at V and 9 bases at J, with 13 bases between the two ends. In germline, CDR1 is SQVTM, CDR2 ANQGSEA. The CDR3 totals 11 residues. The CDR3 coding sequence is TGCAGCGCCGAAAGGGGAAGTGAGCAGTTCTTC. Translating gives CSAERGSEQFF.

The J gene is TRBJ1-1, the V gene TRBV10-1, with D possibly being TRBD1 (6 bases). CDR1 WNHNN and CDR2 SYGVQD come from the germline V gene (reference sequence). V was trimmed by 5 bases and J by 0 bases, leaving 7 bases between them. This CDR3 has 13 residues. This CDR3 reads CASSRGMNTEAFF. CDR3 coding DNA: TGCGCCAGCAGTAGGGGGATGAACACTGAAGCTTTCTTT.

The chain links TRBV11-2 to TRBJ2-2, with TRBD2 matching 8 bases. There are 15 residues in the CDR3. Germline trimming cut 8 bases from V and 4 bases from J; bases unmatched to any gene: 9. The germline CDR1 and CDR2 sequences are SGHAT and FQNNGV. CDR3 loop: CASGIAGTVTGELFF. In DNA form, the CDR3 reads TGTGCCAGCGGTATAGCGGGAACCGTCACCGGGGAGCTGTTTTTT.

The chain recombines TRBV29-1 with TRBJ2-2; TRBD2 agrees at 10 bases. J lost 4 bases, V lost 5 bases, and 7 bases had no gene match. Germline V gene sequence: CDR1 SQVTM, CDR2 ANQGSEA. This CDR3 is 15 amino acids long. For the CDR3, the DNA is TGCAGCGTTCATCCTAGCGGGAGCCGCACCGGGGAGCTGTTTTTT. Translating it yields CSVHPSGSRTGELFF.

The chain combines TRBV4-2 with TRBJ1-4, with 10 bases fitting TRBD1. CDR1 and CDR2 from the germline V gene are LGHNA and YNFKEQ. Trimming cost V 0 bases and J 5 bases; bases outside gene matches: 0. CDR3 length equals 15 residues. CDR3 region: CASSQEGQGNEKLFF. CDR3 nucleotides: TGTGCCAGCAGCCAAGAGGGACAGGGGAATGAAAAACTGTTTTTT.

This clone was found a few times. The gene calls are TRBV12-2 and TRBJ2-4; the table's D call of TRBD2 was not tested on the DNA. TRBV12-2 is tagged as a pseudogene. The CDR3 loop spans 20 amino acids. The CDR3, as DNA: TGTGCAAGTCGCTCCCCCAGAGGGCTAGCGGGAGGGATAGCCAAAAACATTCAGTACTTC. It yields the protein CASRSPRGLAGGIAKNIQYF.

The genes are TRBV7-2 and TRBJ1-2, with D possibly TRBD1 on 6 matching bases. V was clipped by 3 bases and J by 4 bases, with 9 bases between them. Germline loops: CDR1 SGHTA, CDR2 FQGNSA. The CDR3 length is 13 residues. The CDR3 DNA is TGTGCCAGCAGCTTGGGACACACCTATGGCTACACCTTC. Protein: CASSLGHTYGYTF. Combining the CDR3 with reference TRBV7-2 and TRBJ1-2 gives the whole variable domain GAGVSQSPSNKVTEKGKDVELRCDPISGHTALYWYRQSLGQGLEFLIYFQGNSAPDKSGLPSDRFSAERTGGSVSTLTIQRTQQEDSAVYLCASSLGHTYGYTFGSGTRLTVV.

The chain is built from TRBV4-2 and TRBJ2-7; 7 positions match TRBD2. The CDR3 totals 16 residues. Trimming removed 0 bases from V and 2 bases from J; junction bases left unmatched: 7. In germline, CDR1 is LGHNA, CDR2 YNFKEQ. The CDR3 region is CASSQEGLAEPYEQYF. The DNA of the CDR3 is TGTGCCAGCAGCCAAGAGGGGCTAGCGGAACCCTACGAGCAGTACTTC.

The V and J genes are TRBV30 and TRBJ2-7; TRBD2 agrees at 9 bases. V shed 4 bases and J 5 bases; nucleotides not matched to a gene: 12. Germline V gene lookup returns CDR1 GTSNPN and CDR2 SVGIG (reference sequence). The CDR3 loop spans 15 amino acids. The CDR3 region has the DNA TGTGCCTGGAAGAACACGGGACTAGCATCGAACGAGCAGTACTTC. Its protein is CAWKNTGLASNEQYF.

The chain couples TRBV5-1 to TRBJ1-1; the match to TRBD1 covers 7 bases. J was trimmed by 0 bases and V by 1 base; bases with no gene match: 9. The germline CDR1 and CDR2 sequences are SGHRS and YFSETQ. CDR3 length: 17 residues. The CDR3 is CASSLSPGGTVNTEAFF. The CDR3 DNA reads as TGCGCCAGCAGCTTGTCCCCAGGGGGGACCGTGAACACTGAAGCTTTCTTT.

The CDR3 sequence: CASSVGGVHQPQHF. In DNA, the CDR3 is TGTGCCAGCAGCGTCGGGGGGGTGCATCAGCCCCAGCATTTT. The rearrangement joins TRBV6-5 to TRBJ1-5; a weak D match, TRBD1 (5 bases). The CDR3 runs to 14 residues. The germline V and J ends were trimmed by 6 bases and 5 bases, with 14 bases remaining between them. Germline CDR1 and CDR2: MNHEY and SVGAGI.

This chain uses TRBV3-1 (or the pseudogene TRBV3-2) with TRBJ2-2, with 14 bases matching TRBD2. The CDR3 runs 15 residues. Trimming removed 4 bases from V and 8 bases from J; junction bases left unmatched: 3. From germline, CDR1 is LGHDT and CDR2 YNNKEL (reference sequence). The DNA of the CDR3 is TGTGCCAGCAGCCCGGGACTAGCGGGAGTAGGGGAGCTGTTTTTT. Translation: CASSPGLAGVGELFF.

CDR3 protein: CASSIKGTSGNTIYF. In nucleotides, the CDR3 is TGTGCCAGTAGTATCAAAGGGACATCTGGAAACACCATATATTTT. V and J are TRBV19 and TRBJ1-3; the D gene is possibly TRBD1 (6 bases). CDR3 length: 15 residues. In germline, CDR1 is LNHDA, CDR2 SQIVND (reference sequence). V dropped 3 bases and J dropped 1 base, with 10 bases sitting between them.

This chain links TRBV30 with TRBJ1-1; D ambiguous. The length of the CDR3 is 12 residues. V dropped 4 bases and J dropped 10 bases, with 16 bases sitting between them. The V gene's germline CDR1 is GTSNPN and CDR2 SVGIG (reference sequence). Here the CDR3 DNA reads TGTGCCTGGAAGTTCCTGGGCTTGCGAGCTTTCTTT. It codes for CAWKFLGLRAFF.